This entry describes one T cell receptor beta chain. V was clipped by 5 bases and J by 7 bases, with 8 bases between them. Looked up from germline, CDR1 is MNHEY and CDR2 is SMNVEV (reference sequence). This CDR3 spans 11 amino acids. This specimen belongs to a study of T cell changes during pregnancy in multiple sclerosis. Libraries were prepared by immunoSEQ multiplex PCR; TCRdb keeps only in-frame clonotypes and omits some of them. The sample holds around 51,000 clones; roughly 93% are singletons and the top ten take roughly 1.8%. The specimen was peripheral blood, collected in the second trimester of pregnancy. The genes are TRBV27 and TRBJ1-2, with D maybe TRBD1 (5 bases). This sequence was found in a female donor with multiple sclerosis, enrolled in a pregnancy study. CDR3 protein: CASSQGFGYTF. DNA for the CDR3: TGTGCCAGCAGTCAGGGTTTTGGCTACACCTTC.